Listed below are T cell receptor beta chains from one sample, sequenced in a study of CD8+ T cells in alopecia areata. The data were produced by immunoSEQ multiplex PCR, yet TCRdb's version contains in-frame clones alone and is incomplete. The sample includes 100,000 to 150,000 clones, approximately 49% seen only once; the top ten take around 20%. The source was CD8+ T cells sorted from blood, collected at week 0. The receptor set was obtained from a human donor with alopecia areata. CDR3s include the opening cysteine and the closing phenylalanine or tryptophan. Fields, in order: V gene, D gene, clone size, J gene, CDR3 protein, CDR3 DNA. The D gene is left open where the match is weak. Clone size appears in some rows only: once, few, many, or a class for an expanded clone.

>TRBV29-1|NA|NA|TRBJ1-2
CSVERAAGGYTF
TGCAGCGTTGAACGGGCAGCTGGGGGCTACACCTTC
>TRBV6-6|NA|NA|TRBJ1-5
CASSYKNSNQPQHF
TGTGCCAGCAGTTACAAGAATAGCAATCAGCCCCAGCATTTT
>TRBV13|NA|NA|TRBJ1-2
CASSDSLADGYTF
TGTGCCAGCAGTGACTCCCTCGCAGATGGCTACACCTTC
>TRBV27|NA|few|TRBJ2-7
CASSPQGPWEQYF
TGTGCCAGCAGCCCCCAAGGTCCCTGGGAGCAGTACTTC
>TRBV2|NA|NA|TRBJ1-5
CASSEDGGNQPQHF
TGTGCCAGCAGTGAAGATGGCGGCAATCAGCCCCAGCATTTT
>TRBV7-9|NA|NA|TRBJ1-3
CASSVTFPGNTIYF
TGTGCCAGCAGCGTGACTTTTCCTGGAAACACCATATATTTT
>TRBV7-9|NA|NA|TRBJ1-5
CASSLGWADNQPQHF
TGTGCCAGCAGCTTAGGTTGGGCCGATAATCAGCCCCAGCATTTT
>TRBV2|TRBD1|NA|TRBJ1-1
CASRDGTGGTEAFF
TGTGCCAGCAGAGACGGGACAGGCGGGACTGAAGCTTTCTTT
>TRBV27|NA|NA|TRBJ1-1
CASSLGAEGYTEAFF
TGTGCCAGCAGTTTGGGAGCAGAAGGATACACTGAAGCTTTCTTT
>TRBV30|TRBD1|NA|TRBJ1-2
CAWRYPGQTYGYTF
TGTGCCTGGAGGTACCCGGGACAGACCTATGGCTACACCTTC